This is a list of T cell receptor beta chains from one sample in a study of blood T cell repertoires in COVID-19. Only in-frame clones appear in the TCRdb table, and some are missing; sequencing was by immunoSEQ multiplex PCR. The sample holds approximately 300,000 clones, 87% seen once. The sample comprised PBMCs or T cells enriched from blood (not recorded which). The origin of the receptors is a woman under 40 who had recovered from COVID-19. The CDR3 runs from the conserved cysteine through the conserved F or W. The order of the fields is V gene, CDR3 length, clone size, J gene, D gene, CDR3 protein, CDR3 DNA. A D gene is named only where the DNA matches it firmly. Expanded clones get a size class; other rows say once, few or many, or leave the size out.

>TRBV12-3/TRBV12-4|12|few|TRBJ2-2|.
CASNLYAGELFF
TGTGCCAGCAATCTATACGCCGGGGAGCTGTTTTTT
>TRBV6-5|14|.|TRBJ1-1|TRBD1
CASRLDRGATEAFF
TGTGCCAGCAGATTGGACAGGGGGGCCACTGAAGCTTTCTTT
>TRBV10-3|16|.|TRBJ2-3|.
CAISESFSVGTDTQYF
TGTGCCATCAGTGAGTCGTTTAGCGTGGGCACAGATACGCAGTATTTT
>TRBV3-1/TRBV3-2|14|few|TRBJ1-5|TRBD1
CASSWTGVGQPQHF
TGTGCCAGCAGCTGGACAGGGGTAGGTCAGCCCCAGCATTTT
>TRBV18|13|.|TRBJ1-5|.
CASSRDSNQPQHF
TGTGCCAGCTCACGAGATAGCAATCAGCCCCAGCATTTT
>TRBV27|15|.|TRBJ2-1|.
CASSSAGNGHNEQFF
TGTGCCAGCAGTTCGGCGGGAAATGGTCACAATGAGCAGTTCTTC
>TRBV7-2|14|few|TRBJ2-7|TRBD1
CASSFDRVSYEQYF
TGTGCCAGCAGCTTCGACAGGGTATCCTACGAGCAGTACTTC
>TRBV11-2|15|.|TRBJ2-1|TRBD2
CASSPGLAVLNEQFF
TGTGCCAGCAGCCCGGGACTAGCGGTACTCAATGAGCAGTTCTTC
>TRBV28|15|.|TRBJ2-7|TRBD2
CASSFGGAISYEQYF
TGTGCCAGCAGTTTCGGGGGGGCTATATCCTACGAGCAGTACTTC
>TRBV19|14|once|TRBJ1-2|TRBD1
CASSTPTGLGGYTF
TGTGCCAGTAGTACTCCGACAGGGCTGGGAGGCTACACCTTC
>TRBV29-1|15|.|TRBJ2-1|TRBD1
CSARRNFDRAAEQFF
TGCAGCGCAAGGAGGAACTTCGACAGGGCGGCTGAGCAGTTCTTC
>TRBV7-2|13|.|TRBJ2-3|.
CASSLAGGDTQYF
TGTGCCAGCAGCTTAGCAGGGGGAGATACGCAGTATTTT
>TRBV10-3|17|.|TRBJ2-5|TRBD2
CAISVNPAGGYQETQYF
TGTGCCATCAGTGTGAACCCAGCGGGGGGTTACCAAGAGACCCAGTACTTC
>TRBV11-2|17|.|TRBJ2-5|TRBD2
CASSLIKRGAIQETQYF
TGTGCCAGCAGCTTAATAAAGCGGGGGGCGATCCAAGAGACCCAGTACTTC
>TRBV24-1|12|.|TRBJ1-2|.
CATGGGQYGYTF
TGTGCCACCGGCGGGGGGCAATATGGCTACACCTTC
>TRBV6-4|16|.|TRBJ2-3|TRBD2
CASSDLVGGSTDTQYF
TGTGCCAGCAGTGACCTCGTGGGGGGGAGCACAGATACGCAGTATTTT
>TRBV7-8|15|.|TRBJ1-6|.
CASSFQGTPNSPLHF
TGTGCCAGCAGCTTCCAGGGGACACCCAATTCACCCCTCCACTTT
>TRBV6-6|15|once|TRBJ1-3|TRBD1
CASNLGQASGNTIYF
TGTGCCAGCAATCTTGGACAGGCCTCTGGAAACACCATATATTTT
>TRBV3-1/TRBV3-2|11|.|TRBJ1-1|.
CASSQYGEAFF
TGTGCCAGCAGCCAATACGGTGAAGCTTTCTTT
>TRBV5-1|14|.|TRBJ2-5|TRBD1
CASSKRTGKETQYF
TGCGCCAGCAGCAAACGGACAGGGAAAGAGACCCAGTACTTC
>TRBV7-9|13|.|TRBJ2-7|.
CASSLVQTYEQYF
TGTGCCAGCAGCTTAGTGCAGACCTACGAGCAGTACTTC
>TRBV7-8|18|.|TRBJ1-2|TRBD1
CASSLDQDRGGLNYGYTF
TGTGCCAGCAGCTTAGACCAGGACAGGGGTGGTTTGAACTATGGCTACACCTTC
>TRBV7-3|15|.|TRBJ2-1|TRBD2
CASSSLAGGNNEQFF
TGTGCCAGCAGCTCCTTAGCGGGGGGTAACAATGAGCAGTTCTTC
>TRBV7-9|16|.|TRBJ2-7|TRBD1
CASSSFTGGPSYEQYF
TGTGCCAGCAGCTCCTTTACAGGGGGTCCCAGCTACGAGCAGTACTTC
>TRBV3-1/TRBV3-2|14|.|TRBJ1-4|.
CASSRQTVNEKLFF
TGTGCCAGCAGCCGACAGACGGTCAACGAAAAACTGTTTTTT
>TRBV27|15|.|TRBJ2-7|TRBD1
CASSWGTGPSYEQYF
TGTGCCAGCAGTTGGGGGACAGGGCCTTCCTACGAGCAGTACTTC
>TRBV3-1/TRBV3-2|15|.|TRBJ2-7|.
CASSQETGRSYEQYF
TGTGCCAGCAGCCAAGAAACAGGACGCTCCTACGAGCAGTACTTC
>TRBV18|14|.|TRBJ1-1|.
CASSPPLGGTEAFF
TGTGCCAGCTCACCACCGTTAGGGGGAACTGAAGCTTTCTTT
>TRBV30|14|.|TRBJ1-2|.
CAWSTGTGFYGYTF
TGTGCCTGGAGTACGGGAACTGGCTTCTATGGCTACACCTTC
>TRBV6-5|14|.|TRBJ1-1|TRBD1
CASREGQGTTEAFF
TGTGCCAGCAGAGAGGGACAGGGGACCACTGAAGCTTTCTTT
>TRBV15|13|.|TRBJ1-1|.
CATSRDMNTEAFF
TGTGCCACCAGCAGAGACATGAACACTGAAGCTTTCTTT
>TRBV2|15|.|TRBJ1-6|.
CASSAIGGGGSPLHF
TGTGCCAGCAGTGCTATTGGGGGGGGAGGTTCACCCCTCCACTTT
>TRBV25-1|16|.|TRBJ2-1|TRBD2
CASSQTGTRVGNEQFF
TGTGCCAGCAGTCAAACCGGGACTAGAGTAGGAAATGAGCAGTTCTTC
>TRBV7-6|14|once|TRBJ1-5|TRBD1
CASSPQGSNQPQHF
TGTGCCAGCAGCCCACAGGGGAGCAATCAGCCCCAGCATTTT
>TRBV19|15|.|TRBJ1-1|TRBD1
CASSPTGGLITEAFF
TGTGCCAGTAGCCCGACAGGGGGTTTGATAACTGAAGCTTTCTTT
>TRBV11-3|13|.|TRBJ1-1|TRBD1
CASSFDRGTEAFF
TGTGCCAGCAGCTTCGACAGGGGTACTGAAGCTTTCTTT
>TRBV3-1/TRBV3-2|17|once|TRBJ1-2|.
CASSQDGGAGPNYGYTF
TGTGCCAGCAGCCAAGATGGAGGTGCGGGGCCTAACTATGGCTACACCTTC
>TRBV11-2|18|.|TRBJ1-2|.
CASSFTTTGQGSRYGYTF
TGTGCCAGCAGCTTTACCACGACGGGACAAGGATCCCGCTATGGCTACACCTTC
>TRBV29-1|12|.|TRBJ2-5|TRBD2
CSVLAGQETQYF
TGCAGCGTCCTAGCGGGCCAAGAGACCCAGTACTTC
>TRBV19|15|.|TRBJ1-3|.
CASVARRDYGNTIYF
TGTGCCAGTGTAGCCCGCAGGGATTACGGAAACACCATATATTTT
>TRBV18|14|.|TRBJ1-2|TRBD1
CASSPGTEDYGYTF
TGTGCCAGCTCACCGGGGACAGAGGACTATGGCTACACCTTC
>TRBV7-9|13|.|TRBJ1-1|.
CASSLGPGDVAFF
TGTGCCAGCAGCTTAGGTCCGGGAGATGTAGCTTTCTTT
>TRBV2|16|.|TRBJ1-6|TRBD1
CASSNRGRRVGPPLHF
TGTGCCAGCAGCAATAGGGGGCGCCGCGTAGGTCCACCCCTCCACTTT
>TRBV7-2|14|.|TRBJ1-4|.
CASSLLGRGEKLFF
TGTGCCAGCAGCTTGTTAGGTCGCGGTGAAAAACTGTTTTTT
>TRBV6-4|15|.|TRBJ1-2|TRBD1
CASSETGTGHYGYTF
TGTGCCAGCAGTGAGACAGGGACCGGGCACTATGGCTACACCTTC
>TRBV13|14|.|TRBJ2-5|TRBD2
CASRISGVGETQYF
TGTGCCAGCAGAATAAGCGGGGTAGGAGAGACCCAGTACTTC
>TRBV5-1|16|.|TRBJ2-3|TRBD2
CASSLAGSFITDTQYF
TGCGCCAGCAGCTTAGCGGGGTCGTTTATCACAGATACGCAGTATTTT
>TRBV11-2|15|.|TRBJ1-1|TRBD1
CASSPVNQGASEAFF
TGTGCCAGCAGCCCGGTGAATCAGGGGGCCTCTGAAGCTTTCTTT
>TRBV4-3|18|.|TRBJ1-2|TRBD1
CASSQDRTGAVRGYGYTF
TGCGCCAGCAGCCAAGATCGGACAGGTGCTGTGCGGGGTTATGGCTACACCTTC
>TRBV7-2|16|.|TRBJ2-5|TRBD1
CASSPRQGARRETQYF
TGTGCCAGCAGCCCGCGACAGGGGGCGCGTCGAGAGACCCAGTACTTC
>TRBV7-9|14|.|TRBJ1-1|TRBD1
CASSSRGQYTEAFF
TGTGCCAGCAGCTCCAGGGGACAGTACACTGAAGCTTTCTTT
>TRBV13|14|once|TRBJ1-1|.
CASSLAARRGVAFF
TGTGCCAGCAGCTTAGCGGCTCGGAGGGGCGTAGCTTTCTTT
>TRBV5-1|13|.|TRBJ1-2|TRBD1
CASSGQGDYGYTF
TGCGCCAGCAGCGGACAGGGGGACTATGGCTACACCTTC
>TRBV24-1|13|once|TRBJ1-1|.
CATRSAQNTEAFF
TGTGCCACCAGGTCAGCGCAGAACACTGAAGCTTTCTTT
>TRBV5-6|15|.|TRBJ1-5|TRBD1
CASSLSGQGNQPQHF
TGTGCCAGCAGCTTGTCGGGACAGGGGAATCAGCCCCAGCATTTT
>TRBV14|14|.|TRBJ1-2|.
CASSQDRRQEGYTF
TGTGCCAGCAGCCAAGATCGAAGACAGGAGGGCTACACCTTC
>TRBV27|16|.|TRBJ2-1|TRBD2
CASSPRAGLTYNEQFF
TGTGCCAGCAGTCCAAGAGCGGGGCTGACCTACAATGAGCAGTTCTTC